Described below is a single T cell receptor (beta chain) sequence and its context. Its antigen is currently not known. Qualities for individual bases were not recorded, and no much larger clone is one base off. V loses 0 bases, J loses 3 bases, and the germline ends lie 9 bases apart. CDR1 is given as LNHDA and CDR2 as SQIVND, both from the germline V gene (reference sequence). From the cysteine through the phenylalanine, the CDR3 covers 15 amino acids. Only the CDR3 DNA is retained, 45 bases long and in frame from the first base. These data belong to a study of T-cell reconstitution after alpha-beta-depleted transplantation in children (dated by TCRdb to between 2015 and 2016). At the level of the whole study: The study quantitatively tracked T-cell immune reconstitution after TCRalphabeta/CD19-depleted allogeneic hematopoietic cell transplantation in children using TCR repertoire profiling. Overall study results and their limits: Hyperexpanded clone frequencies declined over subsequent months; after one year, T-cell counts and TCRbeta diversity were mostly attributed to newly produced T cells. The apparently early recovery of alphabetaT-cell counts about two months after transplant reportedly depended on only several hundred rapidly expanded clones that came from non-depleted graft cells. In some patients, the high TCRbeta diversity seen at day 60 was put down to recipient T cells and intrathymic progenitors that had survived conditioning.

The sample's treatment or condition label, in plain terms: allogeneic hematopoietic cell transplantation with graft depleted of TCRalphabeta T cells and CD19 B cells. TCRalphabeta/CD19-depleted allogeneic hematopoietic cell grafts were given to the transplant recipients, all of whom were children. Library method: PCR. The listed sequencing device is Illumina HiSeq 2500. TCR library preparation used molecular barcoding, with unique molecular identifiers applied to normalize quantification of the TCRbeta repertoire. The public reads were run again by TCRdb, first through fastp at Q25 and then through MiXCR, and only productive beta chains were kept. Each entry is one CDR3 protein sequence, shown with its most common DNA and genes. For this sample the table gives over 100,000 distinct CDR3 sequences, of which about a tenth were detected only once. Nearly 35% of the sample rests with the top ten.

The sample consisted of PBMCs, taken before TCRalphabeta/CD19-depleted stem cell transplant. The chain is assembled from TRBV19 and TRBJ2-1, with the D gene call left open. This receptor was identified in a boy under 10 years old with acute lymphoblastic leukemia, due to receive a stem cell transplant. The CDR3 protein: CASSIEIPYYNEQFF. The DNA reads as follows: TGTGCCAGTAGTATAGAAATCCCCTACTACAATGAGCAGTTCTTC.